Sequencing of this TCR beta chain was carried out in a study of neurological immune-mediated disorders. Stored at -80 C, 2 million PBMCs were the source of the unsorted libraries. TCRdb re-derived calls from the 5' RACE reads in MiXCR, one entry per CDR3 protein. The sample consists of 40,000 to 50,000 distinct CDR3 sequences, roughly 2.5% of them appearing once. This clonotype was counted many times. What it recognizes is unknown. Whole-study results and caveats: Expanded clones shared no identical CDR3 amino acid sequences across subjects, which suggested private TCR-beta repertoires in all groups. Phylogenetic grouping assigned the repertoires of 18 of 34 multiple sclerosis patients to one related-CDR3 cluster, which constitutes a possible signature.

This CDR3 has 15 amino acids. V was clipped by 3 bases and J by 3 bases; unmatched bases: 8. Germline values: CDR1 MRHNA, CDR2 SNTAGT. The V call is TRBV6-4, the J call TRBJ2-7; the match to TRBD2 covers 7 bases. The sequencing sample was made of PBMCs. This TCR was recovered from a man under 40 with multiple sclerosis. CDR3 protein: CASSEDAGEGYEQYF. CDR3 DNA sequence: TGTGCCAGCAGTGAAGATGCGGGAGAAGGCTACGAGCAGTACTTC.